Sequencing of this T cell receptor beta chain was carried out in a study of blood T cell repertoires in COVID-19. Study-wide context: The samples span acute and convalescent COVID-19 from the United States, Italy and Spain.

Patients in Seattle were enrolled during active infection, then followed longitudinally. Method: immunoSEQ multiplex PCR; TCRdb's copy keeps in-frame clones and lacks some. The sample holds fewer than 250,000 clones; 84% are singletons and the top ten take about 10%. Germline V CDR1 and CDR2: MNHEY, SVGAGI. Losses at the gene ends were 5 bases for V and 10 bases for J; bases not matched to a gene: 11. This CDR3 has 13 residues. The clonotype originates from a woman of 80 years or more with COVID-19, enrolled during active disease. The source material was peripheral blood. This rearrangement joins TRBV6-5 to TRBJ2-7, with TRBD1 matching over 7 bases. In DNA, the CDR3 is TGTGCCAGCAGTCCGCCGGGACAGCTAACCCAGTACTTC. Its protein is CASSPPGQLTQYF.